This T cell receptor (beta chain) was identified during a study of CD8+CD57+ T cells in acquired aplastic anemia. The CDR3 sequence is 9 residues long. From germline, CDR1 is SQVTM and CDR2 ANQGSEA. Trimming removed 3 bases at V and 8 bases at J, with 4 bases between. Genomic DNA templated the TCR beta VDJ and CDR3 profiling. TCRdb reprocessed the reads via MiXCR and lists one record per CDR3 protein. The data show just over 450,000 distinct CDR3 sequences, around 30% seen once. All patients picked for sequencing had shown, by flow cytometry, an expansion of CD8+CD57+ cells. This clonotype was observed many times.

This clonotype originated in a human donor with aplastic anemia. The J gene is TRBJ1-2, the V gene TRBV29-1, with unresolved D. The sequencing input was sorted CD4+, CD8+, or CD8+CD57+ T cells (not recorded which) from PBMCs. In DNA, the CDR3 is TGCAGCGTTGATGGGGGCTACACCTTC. Amino acids: CSVDGGYTF. The full variable domain, completed using reference TRBV29-1 and TRBJ1-2, is SAVISQKPSRDICQRGTSLTIQCQVDSQVTMMFWYRQQPGQSLTLIATANQGSEATYESGFVIDKFPISRPNLTFSTLTVSNMSPEDSSIYLCSVDGGYTFGSGTRLTVV.